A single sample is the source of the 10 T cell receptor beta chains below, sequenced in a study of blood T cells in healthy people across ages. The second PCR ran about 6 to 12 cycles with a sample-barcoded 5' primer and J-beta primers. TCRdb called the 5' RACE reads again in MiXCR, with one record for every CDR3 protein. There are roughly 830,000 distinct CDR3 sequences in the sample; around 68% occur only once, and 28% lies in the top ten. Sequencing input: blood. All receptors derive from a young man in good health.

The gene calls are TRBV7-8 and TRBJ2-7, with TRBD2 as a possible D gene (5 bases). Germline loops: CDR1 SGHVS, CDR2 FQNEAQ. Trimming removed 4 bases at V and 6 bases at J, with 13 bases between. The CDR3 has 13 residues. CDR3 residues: CASSSGVPSEQYF. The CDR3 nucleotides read TGTGCCAGCAGCTCCGGGGTCCCCTCCGAGCAGTACTTC.

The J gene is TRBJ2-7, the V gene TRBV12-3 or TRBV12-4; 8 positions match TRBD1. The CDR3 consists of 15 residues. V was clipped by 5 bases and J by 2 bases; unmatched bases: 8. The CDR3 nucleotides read TGTGCCAGCAGTACGGACAGGGAGGCCGCCTACGAGCAGTACTTC. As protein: CASSTDREAAYEQYF.

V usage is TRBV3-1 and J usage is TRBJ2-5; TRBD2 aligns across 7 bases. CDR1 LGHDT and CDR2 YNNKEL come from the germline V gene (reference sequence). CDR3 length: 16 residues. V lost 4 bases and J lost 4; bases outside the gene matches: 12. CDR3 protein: CASSRVYNQRGETQYF. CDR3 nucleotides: TGTGCCAGCAGCCGCGTTTATAACCAGCGGGGAGAGACCCAGTACTTC.

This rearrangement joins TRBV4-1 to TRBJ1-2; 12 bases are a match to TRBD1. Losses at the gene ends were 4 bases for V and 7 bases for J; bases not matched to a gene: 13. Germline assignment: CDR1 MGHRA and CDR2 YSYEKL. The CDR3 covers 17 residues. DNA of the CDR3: TGCGCCAGCAGCCCACAAGGAGGGACAGGGGGCGACGGTGGCTACACCTTC. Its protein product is CASSPQGGTGGDGGYTF.

DNA of the CDR3: TGTGCCAGCAGCCCCGGACAGGGGGCTGTTGACATTCAGTACTTC. Amino acids: CASSPGQGAVDIQYF. The genes are TRBV5-6 and TRBJ2-4, with 11 nucleotides matching TRBD1. CDR1 is SGHDT and CDR2 is YYEEEE in the germline V gene. The V gene end was trimmed by 4 bases and the J gene end by 8 bases; junction bases not matched to a gene: 8. The CDR3 sequence is 15 residues long.

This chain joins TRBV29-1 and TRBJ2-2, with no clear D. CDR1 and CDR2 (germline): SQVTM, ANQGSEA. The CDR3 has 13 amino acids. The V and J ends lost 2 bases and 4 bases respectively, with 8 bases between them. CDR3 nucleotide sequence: TGCAGCGTTGAAAGCGTACGCACCGGGGAGCTGTTTTTT. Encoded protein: CSVESVRTGELFF.

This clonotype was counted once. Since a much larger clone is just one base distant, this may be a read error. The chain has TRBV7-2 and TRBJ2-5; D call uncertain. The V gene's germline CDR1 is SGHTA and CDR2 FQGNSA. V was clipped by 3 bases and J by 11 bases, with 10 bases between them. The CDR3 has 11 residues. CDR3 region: CASSFEAMQYF. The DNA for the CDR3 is TGTGCCAGCAGCTTTGAGGCCATGCAGTACTTC.

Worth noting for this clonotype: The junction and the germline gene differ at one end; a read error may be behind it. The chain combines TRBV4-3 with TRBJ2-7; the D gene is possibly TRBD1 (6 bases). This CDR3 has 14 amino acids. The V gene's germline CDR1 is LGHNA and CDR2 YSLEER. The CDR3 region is CASSQGGGAYEQYF. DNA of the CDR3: TGTGCCAGCAGCCAAGGGGGTGGGGCCTACGAGCAGTACTTC.

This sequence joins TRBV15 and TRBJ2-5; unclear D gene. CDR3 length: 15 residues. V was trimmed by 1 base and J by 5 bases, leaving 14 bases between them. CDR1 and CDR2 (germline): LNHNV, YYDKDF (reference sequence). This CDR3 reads CATSRVVTSWETQYF. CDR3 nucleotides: TGTGCCACCAGCAGAGTGGTGACTTCGTGGGAGACCCAGTACTTC.

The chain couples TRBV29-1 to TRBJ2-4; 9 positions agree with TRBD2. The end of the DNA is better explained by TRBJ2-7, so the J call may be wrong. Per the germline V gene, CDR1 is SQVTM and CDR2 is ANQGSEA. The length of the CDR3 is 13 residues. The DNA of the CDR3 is TGCAGCGTTGGTAGCGGGGGTCCCTACGAGCAGTACTTC. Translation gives CSVGSGGPYEQYF.